The rows below give T cell receptor beta chains drawn from one sample of a study of blood T cell repertoires in COVID-19. TCRdb keeps only in-frame clones here, not all; method: immunoSEQ multiplex PCR. The sample has under 25,000 clones, roughly nine tenths seen once. Sequencing used peripheral blood. All receptors derive from a human donor with active COVID-19. The donor label of this sample is uncertain. The CDR3 runs from the conserved cysteine through the conserved F or W. D genes are given only for firm matches. The listing skips clone size in some rows; elsewhere it reads once, few, many or a size class.

D gene: -
V gene: TRBV7-8
J gene: TRBJ2-1
clone size: -
CDR3 length: 14
CDR3 DNA: TGTGCCAGCAGCTCGGAGGGGATCCACAATGAGCAGTTCTTC
CDR3 protein: CASSSEGIHNEQFF

D gene: -
V gene: TRBV7-3
J gene: TRBJ1-1
clone size: -
CDR3 length: 13
CDR3 DNA: TGTGCCAGCAGTTTCGACCCAGGGACTGAAGCTTTCTTT
CDR3 protein: CASSFDPGTEAFF

D gene: -
V gene: TRBV28
J gene: TRBJ2-3
clone size: -
CDR3 length: 13
CDR3 DNA: TGTGCCTTTCGGAGGGCGGGGCAAGATACGCAGTATTTT
CDR3 protein: CAFRRAGQDTQYF

D gene: TRBD2
V gene: TRBV7-2
J gene: TRBJ2-1
clone size: -
CDR3 length: 16
CDR3 DNA: TGTGCCAGCAGCTTAAGGAGCGGGAGTTCCTACAATGAGCAGTTCTTC
CDR3 protein: CASSLRSGSSYNEQFF

D gene: -
V gene: TRBV14
J gene: TRBJ1-1
clone size: -
CDR3 length: 14
CDR3 DNA: TGTGCCAGCAGCCGTACGACTGCGTCCACTGAAGCTTTCTTT
CDR3 protein: CASSRTTASTEAFF

D gene: TRBD1
V gene: TRBV6-1
J gene: TRBJ1-3
clone size: once
CDR3 length: 16
CDR3 DNA: TGTGCCAGCAGTGAGCCGGGACAGGTGGCTGGAAACACCATATATTTT
CDR3 protein: CASSEPGQVAGNTIYF

D gene: -
V gene: TRBV5-1
J gene: TRBJ1-3
clone size: -
CDR3 length: 17
CDR3 DNA: TGCGCCAGCAGCTTGGAGGCGCAATGGAGCTCTGGAAACACCATATATTTT
CDR3 protein: CASSLEAQWSSGNTIYF

D gene: -
V gene: TRBV28
J gene: TRBJ1-5
clone size: -
CDR3 length: 13
CDR3 DNA: TGTGCCAGCTGGGGCGTAAACAATCAGCCCCAGCATTTT
CDR3 protein: CASWGVNNQPQHF

D gene: -
V gene: TRBV20-1
J gene: TRBJ2-3
clone size: -
CDR3 length: 11
CDR3 DNA: TGCAGTGCAAGAGCAGTGGATACGCAGTATTTT
CDR3 protein: CSARAVDTQYF

D gene: TRBD1
V gene: TRBV6-5
J gene: TRBJ2-7
clone size: -
CDR3 length: 16
CDR3 DNA: TGTGCCAGCAGTTACTCAGGGACAGTTAGCTCCTACGAGCAGTACTTC
CDR3 protein: CASSYSGTVSSYEQYF

D gene: -
V gene: TRBV29-1
J gene: TRBJ1-5
clone size: -
CDR3 length: 14
CDR3 DNA: TGCAGCGTGGCCTTGGCGGGGGGCAATCAGCCCCAGCATTTT
CDR3 protein: CSVALAGGNQPQHF